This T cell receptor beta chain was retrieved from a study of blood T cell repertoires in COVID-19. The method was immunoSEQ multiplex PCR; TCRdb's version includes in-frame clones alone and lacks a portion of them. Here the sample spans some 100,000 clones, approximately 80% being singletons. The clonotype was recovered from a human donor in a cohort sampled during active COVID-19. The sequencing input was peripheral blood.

The CDR3 DNA reads TGTGCCAGCAGCCAAGATTGGACAGGGGATCAGCCCCAGCATTTT. Residues: CASSQDWTGDQPQHF. This chain joins TRBV4-2 and TRBJ1-5; 9 bases fit TRBD1. Germline CDR1 is LGHNA and CDR2 is YNFKEQ. The CDR3 extends over 15 amino acids. V was pared by 0 bases and J by 5 bases, with 2 bases of the junction left unmatched.